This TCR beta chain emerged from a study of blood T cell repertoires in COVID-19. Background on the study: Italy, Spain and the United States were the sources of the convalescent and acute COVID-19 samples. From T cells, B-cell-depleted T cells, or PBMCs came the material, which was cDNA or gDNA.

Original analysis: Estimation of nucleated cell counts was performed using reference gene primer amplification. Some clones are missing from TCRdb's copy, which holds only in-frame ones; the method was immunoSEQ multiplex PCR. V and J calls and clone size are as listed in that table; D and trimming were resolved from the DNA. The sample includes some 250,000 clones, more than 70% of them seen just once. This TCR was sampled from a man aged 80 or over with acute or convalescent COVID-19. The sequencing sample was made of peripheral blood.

In nucleotides, the CDR3 is TGTGCCAGCAGGAGGGACAGGACTAATTCACCCCTCCACTTT. Its translation: CASRRDRTNSPLHF. The rearrangement joins TRBV28 to TRBJ1-6; TRBD1 aligns across 8 bases. CDR1 is MDHEN and CDR2 is SYDVKM in the germline V gene. V lost 6 bases and J lost 6; bases outside the gene matches: 4. This CDR3 has 14 amino acids. The full variable domain, rest sourced from reference TRBV28 and TRBJ1-6, is DVKVTQSSRYLVKRTGEKVFLECVQDMDHENMFWYRQDPGLGLRLIYFSYDVKMKEKGDIPEGYSVSREKKERFSLILESASTNQTSMYLCASRRDRTNSPLHFGNGTRLTVT.